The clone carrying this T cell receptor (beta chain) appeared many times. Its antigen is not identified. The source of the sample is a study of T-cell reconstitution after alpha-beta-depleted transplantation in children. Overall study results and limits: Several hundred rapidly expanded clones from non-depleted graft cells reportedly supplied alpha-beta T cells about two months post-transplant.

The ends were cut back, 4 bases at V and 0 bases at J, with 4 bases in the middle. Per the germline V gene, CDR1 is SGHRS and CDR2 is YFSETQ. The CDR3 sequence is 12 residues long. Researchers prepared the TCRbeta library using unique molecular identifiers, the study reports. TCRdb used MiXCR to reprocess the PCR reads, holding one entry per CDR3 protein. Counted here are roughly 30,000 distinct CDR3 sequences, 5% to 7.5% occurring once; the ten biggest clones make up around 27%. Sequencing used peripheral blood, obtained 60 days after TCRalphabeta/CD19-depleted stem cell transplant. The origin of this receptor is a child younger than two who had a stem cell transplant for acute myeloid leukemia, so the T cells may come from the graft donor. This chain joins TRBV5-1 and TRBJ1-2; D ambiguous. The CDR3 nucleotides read TGCGCCAGCAGCCCGACTAACTATGGCTACACCTTC. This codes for CASSPTNYGYTF.